This T cell receptor beta chain comes out of a study of early T cells in non-severe SARS-CoV-2 infection. Unique molecular identifiers were affixed to single, distinct cDNA molecules. In TCRdb, the 5' RACE reads were re-called with MiXCR into one record per CDR3 protein. The sample includes 75,000 to 90,000 distinct CDR3 sequences, more than 9% of them seen just once. The receptor was isolated from an adult who was a healthcare worker with PCR-confirmed SARS-CoV-2 infection or an uninfected control (not recorded which). The specimen was whole blood, collected at baseline.

The CDR3 here is CASSAQGHFGLAGGTGELFF. CDR3 sequence (DNA): TGTGCCAGCAGCGCACAGGGACATTTCGGACTAGCGGGGGGCACCGGGGAGCTGTTTTTT. This chain connects TRBV9 to TRBJ2-2; TRBD2 aligns across 14 bases. CDR1 is SGDLS and CDR2 is YYNGEE in the germline V gene. CDR3 size: 20 residues. The ends lost 3 bases at V and 4 bases at J; junction bases unmatched: 14.